This T cell receptor beta chain was observed in a study of shared clonotypes between healthy human individuals. The assay was run at deep level. Using immunoSEQ multiplex PCR, the repertoire was profiled, and TCRdb retains in-frame clones only, with some absent. The sample yields roughly 2,000,000 clones, about 95% seen once. Overall study results and limits: Clonotype sharing across several donors was observed for 4% to 6.5% of naive CD4 clonotypes. Blood alone was sampled, and tissue repertoires likely differ.

Naive CD8 cells lacked CD45RO, underwent positive selection for CCR7 and left out terminally differentiated effector memory CD45RA+ cells. All donors qualified as healthy HIV-negative adults and had experienced no recent acute infections or vaccinations. The V and J ends lost 3 bases and 3 bases, in that order; junction bases with no gene match: 5. Germline V gene data show CDR1 as WSHSY and CDR2 as SAAADI. The length of the CDR3 is 16 residues. This clone was recorded only once. Its antigen is as yet unknown. The TCR comes from a man aged 18 to 29 in good health. The material sequenced was naive CD8+ T cells sorted from blood. The V gene is TRBV10-2, the J gene TRBJ1-4; 9 bases agree with TRBD1. The CDR3 protein is CASSDMGQGSNEKLFF. The CDR3 nucleotides read TGCGCCAGCAGTGATATGGGACAGGGATCTAATGAAAAACTGTTTTTT.